The 22 T cell receptor beta chains below all came from one sample that was sequenced in a study of shared clonotypes between healthy human individuals. Sequencing was performed with immunoSEQ multiplex PCR; in TCRdb, only in-frame clones are kept and a portion is missing. The table lists approximately 2,000,000 clones, around 93% of them singletons. Sequenced: naive CD4+ T cells from PBMCs. Subset reported: CD45RA+ positively selected. The receptors were sampled from a man aged 18 to 29 in good health. Some clones in this sample may be carry-over from other donors' samples.

The rearrangement joins TRBV28 to TRBJ2-3, with 7 bases lining up with TRBD1. This CDR3 is 16 amino acids long. Germline loops: CDR1 MDHEN, CDR2 SYDVKM. The V segment lost 3 bases and the J segment 0 bases; nucleotides outside the gene matches: 6. For the CDR3, the DNA is TGTGCCAGCAGTTTGGGGACAGCTTCCAGCACAGATACGCAGTATTTT. Amino acids: CASSLGTASSTDTQYF.

In regard to this clone: A clone one base away is much larger, so this may be a read error. This same CDR3 is encoded by further DNA sequences in the sample. The J gene is TRBJ1-1, the V gene TRBV5-1, with 7 bases identical to TRBD1. Germline V gives CDR1 SGHRS, CDR2 YFSETQ. V was pared by 2 bases and J by 0 bases, with 1 base of the junction left unmatched. CDR3 length equals 14 residues. In DNA, the CDR3 is TGCGCCAGCAGCTTTGACAGGGTGAACACTGAAGCTTTCTTT. Translating it yields CASSFDRVNTEAFF.

This clone was counted only a few times. The CDR3 sequence is CASSVTVGNQPQHF. The CDR3 coding sequence is TGTGCCAGCTCGGTAACGGTAGGAAATCAGCCCCAGCATTTT. The J gene is TRBJ1-5, the V gene TRBV18; no clear D gene. With 6 bases removed from V and 4 bases from J, the gap between germline ends came to 13 bases. The V gene's germline CDR1 is KGHSH and CDR2 LQKENI. This CDR3 spans 14 amino acids.

The J gene is TRBJ2-5, the V gene TRBV4-2; 9 bases fit TRBD2. This CDR3 has 16 residues. The junction had 8 bases not matched to a gene; V was cut back by 1 base and J by 5 bases. CDR1 is LGHNA and CDR2 is YNFKEQ in the germline V gene. CDR3 amino acids: CASSQGPSGKGETQYF. The DNA of the CDR3 is TGTGCCAGCAGCCAAGGGCCTAGCGGGAAGGGGGAGACCCAGTACTTC.

The chain links TRBV5-4 to TRBJ2-2; D tentatively reads TRBD1 or TRBD2 (5 bases each). The CDR3 loop spans 16 amino acids. Germline-derived CDR1 and CDR2 are SGHNT and YYREEE (reference sequence). V was trimmed by 4 bases and J by 4 bases, leaving 17 bases between them. The CDR3 loop reads CASSQVGPRGTGELFF. The CDR3 DNA reads as TGTGCCAGCAGCCAGGTGGGACCCCGGGGCACCGGGGAGCTGTTTTTT. Variable domain in full (rest from reference TRBV5-4 and TRBJ2-2): ETGVTQSPTHLIKTRGQQVTLRCSSQSGHNTVSWYQQALGQGPQFIFQYYREEENGRGNFPPRFSGLQFPNYSSELNVNALELDDSALYLCASSQVGPRGTGELFFGEGSRLTVL.

This clone was recorded once. The chain joins TRBV11-2 to TRBJ2-1, with TRBD2 matching 8 bases. J was trimmed by 7 bases and V by 1 base; bases with no gene match: 6. Germline values: CDR1 SGHAT, CDR2 FQNNGV. CDR3 length: 15 residues. The CDR3 is CASSLVSGGFNEQFF. Here the CDR3 DNA reads TGTGCCAGCAGCTTAGTTTCGGGAGGGTTTAATGAGCAGTTCTTC.

The chain links TRBV29-1 to TRBJ2-5; D is uncertain. Trimming cost V 1 base and J 4 bases, with 7 bases left between them. This CDR3 spans 12 amino acids. Germline V gives CDR1 SQVTM, CDR2 ANQGSEA. CDR3 sequence reads: CSVEVRAETQYF. The CDR3 region has the DNA TGCAGCGTTGAAGTCCGGGCAGAGACCCAGTACTTC.

The chain is built from TRBV29-1 and TRBJ1-3, with 7 bases identical to TRBD1. CDR1 is SQVTM, CDR2 ANQGSEA, per germline. The CDR3 totals 12 residues. V was clipped by 3 bases and J by 8 bases; unmatched bases: 4. CDR3 residues: CSVENRGDTIYF. The CDR3, as DNA: TGCAGCGTTGAGAACAGGGGAGACACCATATATTTT. Supplemented by reference TRBV29-1 and TRBJ1-3, the full variable domain reads SAVISQKPSRDICQRGTSLTIQCQVDSQVTMMFWYRQQPGQSLTLIATANQGSEATYESGFVIDKFPISRPNLTFSTLTVSNMSPEDSSIYLCSVENRGDTIYFGEGSWLTVV.

The V and J genes are TRBV4-2 and TRBJ2-5, with 8 bases matching TRBD1. Germline CDR1 and CDR2: LGHNA and YNFKEQ. Losses at the gene ends were 0 bases for V and 9 bases for J; bases not matched to a gene: 6. The CDR3 has 14 residues. CDR3 sequence: CASSQDTGGRAQYF. The CDR3 nucleotides read TGTGCCAGCAGCCAAGATACAGGGGGAAGGGCCCAGTACTTC.

The J gene is TRBJ2-2, the V gene TRBV28, with a tentative D call TRBD2 (6 bases). V lost 7 bases, J lost 4 bases, and 19 bases lay in between. The CDR3 consists of 16 residues. Germline V lookup: CDR1 MDHEN, CDR2 SYDVKM. CDR3 bases: TGTGCCAGCACCGTTTCCTACCCCGGGGGCACCGGGGAGCTGTTTTTT. Protein product: CASTVSYPGGTGELFF.

The chain uses TRBV20-1 and TRBJ2-1; possible D gene TRBD2, 5 bases. V lost 3 bases and J lost 10, with 10 bases in between. This CDR3 has 11 residues. Germline V CDR1 and CDR2: DFQATT, SNEGSKA (reference sequence). CDR3 DNA: TGCAGTGCTAGGGCCTCGGGGGAGCAGTTCTTC. Residues: CSARASGEQFF.

The chain combines TRBV6-5 with TRBJ1-5, with D possibly TRBD1 on 5 matching bases. Trimming removed 4 bases at V and 4 bases at J, with 17 bases between. The CDR3 consists of 16 residues. CDR1 MNHEY and CDR2 SVGAGI come from the germline V gene. The CDR3 spells CASSSWGLWGNQPQHF. In DNA form, the CDR3 reads TGTGCCAGCAGTTCTTGGGGGTTATGGGGGAATCAGCCCCAGCATTTT.

The chain couples TRBV7-2 to TRBJ2-3, with D hard to call. This CDR3 is 12 amino acids long. Germline CDR1 is SGHTA and CDR2 is FQGNSA. Trimming pared 5 bases from V and 6 bases from J, leaving 9 bases between. For the CDR3, the DNA is TGTGCCAGCAGCCCTCCCCCCGATACGCAGTATTTT. As protein: CASSPPPDTQYF.

In the case of this clone: Other DNA sequences within the sample encode an identical CDR3. The chain is built from TRBV7-2 and TRBJ2-5; 11 positions match TRBD2. Germline lookup yields CDR1 SGHTA and CDR2 FQGNSA. The CDR3 is 16 residues long. J gave up 2 bases and V 0 bases, and 2 bases lay outside the gene matches. The CDR3 region is CASSLAGTSGQETQYF. The CDR3 nucleotides read TGTGCCAGCAGCTTAGCTGGGACTAGCGGACAAGAGACCCAGTACTTC.

In nucleotides, the CDR3 is TGTGCCAGTAGTATGCGGGAGGGCCTGTACGAGCAGTACTTC. It codes for CASSMREGLYEQYF. The chain employs TRBV19 and TRBJ2-7, with 9 bases that match TRBD2. This CDR3 has 14 amino acids. Germline-derived CDR1 and CDR2 are LNHDA and SQIVND (reference sequence). Unmatched junction bases numbered 4, after V lost 3 bases and J lost 4 bases.

The genes are TRBV7-6 and TRBJ2-5, with a weak D call TRBD1 (7 bases). V was shortened by 2 bases and J by 4 bases, with 14 bases between the two germline ends. The CDR3 contains 15 residues. The germline gives CDR1 SGHVS, CDR2 FNYEAQ. CDR3 bases: TGTGCCAGCAGCTTACCCGGCAGGGGGGCAGAGACCCAGTACTTC. Residues: CASSLPGRGAETQYF.

The chain combines TRBV5-1 with TRBJ2-2; perhaps TRBD1 as D (6 bases). CDR1 is SGHRS and CDR2 is YFSETQ in the germline V gene. The CDR3 has 17 residues. V gave up 1 base and J gave up 6 bases, with 19 bases separating them. This CDR3 is CASSLMITGRGPGELFF. CDR3 DNA: TGCGCCAGCAGCTTGATGATCACAGGGCGTGGGCCCGGGGAGCTGTTTTTT.

The V call is TRBV7-2, the J call TRBJ2-7; the match to TRBD1 covers 8 bases. The CDR3 has 15 residues. Germline CDR1 SGHTA, CDR2 FQGNSA. After removal of 4 bases from V and 0 bases from J, the junction contained 5 bases not matched to a gene. The CDR3 region has the DNA TGTGCCAGCAGCTGGTCGGACAGGGACTCCTACGAGCAGTACTTC. This sequence encodes CASSWSDRDSYEQYF.

The rearrangement uses TRBV5-5 and TRBJ1-4; D is perhaps TRBD1 (5 bases). The CDR3 is 15 amino acids. CDR1 and CDR2 from the germline V gene are SGHKS and YYEKEE (reference sequence). V was trimmed by 2 bases and J by 8 bases, leaving 16 bases between them. The CDR3 sequence is CASSFVGRVGEKLFF. DNA for the CDR3: TGTGCCAGCAGCTTTGTCGGCAGGGTTGGAGAAAAACTGTTTTTT.

V is TRBV5-1 and J is TRBJ1-1; 7 bases match TRBD1. The V gene end was trimmed by 9 bases and the J gene end by 5 bases; junction bases not matched to a gene: 13. This CDR3 spans 14 amino acids. The germline V gene has CDR1 SGHRS and CDR2 YFSETQ. CDR3 in amino acids: CATRGTEVKTEAFF. The CDR3 DNA is TGCGCCACCAGGGGGACAGAGGTAAAAACTGAAGCTTTCTTT.

J is TRBJ2-1 and V is TRBV18; maybe TRBD2 (6 bases). The CDR3 has 12 amino acids. Trimming removed 6 bases at V and 10 bases at J, with 13 bases between. The germline gives CDR1 KGHSH, CDR2 LQKENI. The CDR3 region has the DNA TGTGCCAGCTCTTGGACCGGAGGGGAGCAGTTCTTC. Its translation: CASSWTGGEQFF.

The chain is built from TRBV5-8 and TRBJ1-1; 7 bases line up with TRBD1. The CDR3 loop spans 15 amino acids. V lost 4 bases to trimming and J lost 4 bases; unmatched junction nucleotides: 10. Looked up from germline, CDR1 is SGHTS and CDR2 is YDEGEE. This chain's CDR3 is CASSPTRQGITEAFF. In DNA form, the CDR3 reads TGTGCCAGCAGCCCAACTCGACAGGGAATCACTGAAGCTTTCTTT. Using reference TRBV5-8 and TRBJ1-1 for the parts outside the CDR3, the full variable domain is EAGVTQSPTHLIKTRGQQATLRCSPISGHTSVYWYQQALGLGLQFLLWYDEGEERNRGNFPPRFSGRQFPNYSSELNVNALELEDSALYLCASSPTRQGITEAFFGQGTRLTVV.